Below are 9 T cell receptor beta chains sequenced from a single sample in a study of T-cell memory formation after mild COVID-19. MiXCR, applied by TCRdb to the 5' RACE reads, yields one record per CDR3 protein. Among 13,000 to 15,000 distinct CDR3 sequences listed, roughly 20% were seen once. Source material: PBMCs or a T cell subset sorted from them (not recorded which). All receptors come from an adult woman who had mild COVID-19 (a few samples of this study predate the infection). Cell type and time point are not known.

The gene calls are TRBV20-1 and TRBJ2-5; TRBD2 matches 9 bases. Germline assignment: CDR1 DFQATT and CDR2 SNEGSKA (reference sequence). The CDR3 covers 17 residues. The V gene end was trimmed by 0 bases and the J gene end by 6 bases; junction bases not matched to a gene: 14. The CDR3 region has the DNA TGCAGTGCTAGAGAATTTGCTAGCGGGATGGGAGGGCAGACCCAGTACTTC. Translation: CSAREFASGMGGQTQYF.

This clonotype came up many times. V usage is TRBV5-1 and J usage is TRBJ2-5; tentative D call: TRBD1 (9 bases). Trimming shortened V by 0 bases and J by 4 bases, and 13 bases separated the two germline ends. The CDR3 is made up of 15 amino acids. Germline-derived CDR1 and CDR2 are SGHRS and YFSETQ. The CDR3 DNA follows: TGCGCCAGCAGCTTGGTAGCGGGACAGGGAGAGACCCAGTACTTC. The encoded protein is CASSLVAGQGETQYF.

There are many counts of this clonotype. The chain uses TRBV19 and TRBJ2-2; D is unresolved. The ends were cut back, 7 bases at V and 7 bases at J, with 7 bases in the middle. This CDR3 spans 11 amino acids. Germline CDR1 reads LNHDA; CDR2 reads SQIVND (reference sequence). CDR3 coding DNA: TGTGCCAGTACCCGCCGCGGGGAGCTGTTTTTT. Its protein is CASTRRGELFF.

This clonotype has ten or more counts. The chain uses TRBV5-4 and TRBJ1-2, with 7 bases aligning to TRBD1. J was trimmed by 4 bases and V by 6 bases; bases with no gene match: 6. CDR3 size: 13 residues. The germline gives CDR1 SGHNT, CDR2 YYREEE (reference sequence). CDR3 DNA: TGTGCCAGCACTAAGGACAGGAGCTATGGCTACACCTTC. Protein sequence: CASTKDRSYGYTF.

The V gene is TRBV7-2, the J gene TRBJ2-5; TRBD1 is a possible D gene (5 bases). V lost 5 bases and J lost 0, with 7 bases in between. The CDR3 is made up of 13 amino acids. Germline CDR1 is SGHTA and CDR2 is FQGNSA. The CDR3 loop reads CASSPGYQETQYF. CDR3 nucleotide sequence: TGTGCCAGCAGCCCAGGGTACCAAGAGACCCAGTACTTC.

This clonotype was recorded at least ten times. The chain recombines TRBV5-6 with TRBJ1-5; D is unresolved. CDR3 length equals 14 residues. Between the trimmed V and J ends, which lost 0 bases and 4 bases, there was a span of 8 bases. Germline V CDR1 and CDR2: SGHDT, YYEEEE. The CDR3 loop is CASSLGGGNQPQHF. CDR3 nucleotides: TGTGCCAGCAGCTTGGGTGGTGGAAATCAGCCCCAGCATTTT.

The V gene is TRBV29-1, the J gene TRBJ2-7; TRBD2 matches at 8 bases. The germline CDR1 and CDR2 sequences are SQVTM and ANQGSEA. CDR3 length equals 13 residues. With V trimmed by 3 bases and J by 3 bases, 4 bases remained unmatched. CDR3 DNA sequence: TGCAGCGTTGAGGGGCGGGGGGACTACGAGCAGTACTTC. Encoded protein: CSVEGRGDYEQYF.

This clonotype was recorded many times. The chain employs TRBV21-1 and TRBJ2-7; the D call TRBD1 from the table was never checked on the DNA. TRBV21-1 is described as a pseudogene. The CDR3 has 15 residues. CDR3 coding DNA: TGTGCCAGCAGCAAACGGGCAGGGGTCTCCTACGAGCAGTACTTC. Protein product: CASSKRAGVSYEQYF.

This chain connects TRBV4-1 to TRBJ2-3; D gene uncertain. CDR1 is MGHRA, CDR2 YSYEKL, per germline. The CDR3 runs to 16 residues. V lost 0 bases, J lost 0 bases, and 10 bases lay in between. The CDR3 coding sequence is TGCGCCAGCAGCCAAGAGTCACTACCAAGCACAGATACGCAGTATTTT. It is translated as CASSQESLPSTDTQYF.